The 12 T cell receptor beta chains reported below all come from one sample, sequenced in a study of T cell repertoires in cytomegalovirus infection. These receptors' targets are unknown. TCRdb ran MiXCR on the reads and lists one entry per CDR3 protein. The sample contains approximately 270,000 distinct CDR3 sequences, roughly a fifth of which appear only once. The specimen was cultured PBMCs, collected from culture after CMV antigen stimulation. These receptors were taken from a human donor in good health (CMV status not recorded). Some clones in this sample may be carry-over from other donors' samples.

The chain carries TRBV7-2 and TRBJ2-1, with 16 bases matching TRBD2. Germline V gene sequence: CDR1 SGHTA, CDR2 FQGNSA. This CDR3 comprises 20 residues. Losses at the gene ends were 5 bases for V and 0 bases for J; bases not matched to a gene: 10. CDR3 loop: CASSMRPGLAGGSSYNEQFF. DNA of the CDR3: TGTGCCAGCAGCATGAGACCGGGACTAGCGGGAGGGAGCTCCTACAATGAGCAGTTCTTC.

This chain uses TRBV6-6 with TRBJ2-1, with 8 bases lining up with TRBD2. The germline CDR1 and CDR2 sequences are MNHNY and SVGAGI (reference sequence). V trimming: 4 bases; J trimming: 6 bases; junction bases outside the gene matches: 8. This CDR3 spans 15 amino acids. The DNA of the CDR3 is TGTGCCAGCAGTTCTAAGCGGGAGAGTCTCAATGAGCAGTTCTTC. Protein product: CASSSKRESLNEQFF.

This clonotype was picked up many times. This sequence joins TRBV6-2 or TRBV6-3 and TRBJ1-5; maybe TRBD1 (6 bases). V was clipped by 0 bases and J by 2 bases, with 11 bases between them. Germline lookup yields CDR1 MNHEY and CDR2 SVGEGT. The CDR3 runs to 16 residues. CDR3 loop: CASSYSRGAGNQPQHF. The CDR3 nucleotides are TGTGCCAGCAGTTACTCGAGGGGGGCCGGCAATCAGCCCCAGCATTTT.

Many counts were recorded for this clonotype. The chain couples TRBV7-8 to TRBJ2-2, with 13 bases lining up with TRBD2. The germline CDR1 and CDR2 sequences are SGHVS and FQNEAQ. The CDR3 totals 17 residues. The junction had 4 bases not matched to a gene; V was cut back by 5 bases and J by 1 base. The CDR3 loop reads CASSKGTSGMNTGELFF. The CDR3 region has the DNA TGTGCCAGCAGCAAAGGGACTAGCGGGATGAACACCGGGGAGCTGTTTTTT.

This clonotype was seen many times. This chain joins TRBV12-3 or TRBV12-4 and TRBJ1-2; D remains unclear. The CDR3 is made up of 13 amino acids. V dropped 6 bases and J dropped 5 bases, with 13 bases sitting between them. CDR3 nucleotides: TGTGCCAGCAGCCTTCTACACGGTTATGGCTACACCTTC. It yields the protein CASSLLHGYGYTF.

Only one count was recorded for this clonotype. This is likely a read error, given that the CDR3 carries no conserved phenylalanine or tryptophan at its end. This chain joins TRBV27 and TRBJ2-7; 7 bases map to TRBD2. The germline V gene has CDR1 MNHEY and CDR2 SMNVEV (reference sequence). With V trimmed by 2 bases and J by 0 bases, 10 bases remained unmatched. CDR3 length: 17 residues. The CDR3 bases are TGTGCCAGCAGTTTAGGGGGAGGGCCGCAACGCTCCTACGAGCAGTACTGT. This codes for CASSLGGGPQRSYEQYC.

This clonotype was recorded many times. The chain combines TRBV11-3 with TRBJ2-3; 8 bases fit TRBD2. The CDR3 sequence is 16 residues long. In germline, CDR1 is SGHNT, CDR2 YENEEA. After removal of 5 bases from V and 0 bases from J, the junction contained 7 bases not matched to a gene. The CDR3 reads CASSRTSLGSTDTQYF. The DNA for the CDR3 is TGTGCCAGCAGCCGGACTAGCTTGGGTAGCACAGATACGCAGTATTTT.

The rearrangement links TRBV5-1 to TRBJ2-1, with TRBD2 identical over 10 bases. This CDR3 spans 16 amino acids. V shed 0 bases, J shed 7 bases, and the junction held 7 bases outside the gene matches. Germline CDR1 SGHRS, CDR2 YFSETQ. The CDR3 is CASSLGLAGYLNEQFF. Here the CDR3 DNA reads TGCGCCAGCAGCTTGGGACTAGCGGGTTATTTGAATGAGCAGTTCTTC.

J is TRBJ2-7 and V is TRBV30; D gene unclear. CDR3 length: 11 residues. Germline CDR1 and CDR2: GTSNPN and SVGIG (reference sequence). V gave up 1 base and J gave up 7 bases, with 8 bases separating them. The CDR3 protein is CAWSGPLEQYF. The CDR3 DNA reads TGTGCCTGGAGTGGACCCTTAGAGCAGTACTTC. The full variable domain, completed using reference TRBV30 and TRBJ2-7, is SQTIHQWPATLVQPVGSPLSLECTVEGTSNPNLYWYRQAAGRGLQLLFYSVGIGQISSEVPQNLSASRPQDRQFILSSKKLLLSDSGFYLCAWSGPLEQYFGPGTRLTVT.

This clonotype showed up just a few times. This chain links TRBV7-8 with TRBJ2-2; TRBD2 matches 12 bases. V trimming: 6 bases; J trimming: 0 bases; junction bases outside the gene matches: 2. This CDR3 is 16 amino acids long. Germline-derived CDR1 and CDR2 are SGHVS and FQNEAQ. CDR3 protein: CASRTSGRPNTGELFF. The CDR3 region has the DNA TGTGCCAGCAGGACTAGCGGGAGACCGAACACCGGGGAGCTGTTTTTT.

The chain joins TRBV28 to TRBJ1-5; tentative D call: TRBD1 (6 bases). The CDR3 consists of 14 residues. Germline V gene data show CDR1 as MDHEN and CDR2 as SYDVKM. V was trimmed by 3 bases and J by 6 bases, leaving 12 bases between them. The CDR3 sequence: CASSFLPGVQPQHF. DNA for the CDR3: TGTGCCAGCAGTTTCCTGCCAGGGGTTCAGCCCCAGCATTTT.

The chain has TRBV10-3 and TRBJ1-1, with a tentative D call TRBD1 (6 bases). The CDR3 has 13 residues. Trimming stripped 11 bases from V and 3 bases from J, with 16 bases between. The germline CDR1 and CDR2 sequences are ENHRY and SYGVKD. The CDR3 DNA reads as TGTGCCGTTAAACAGGGAATGGACACTGAAGCTTTCTTT. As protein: CAVKQGMDTEAFF.